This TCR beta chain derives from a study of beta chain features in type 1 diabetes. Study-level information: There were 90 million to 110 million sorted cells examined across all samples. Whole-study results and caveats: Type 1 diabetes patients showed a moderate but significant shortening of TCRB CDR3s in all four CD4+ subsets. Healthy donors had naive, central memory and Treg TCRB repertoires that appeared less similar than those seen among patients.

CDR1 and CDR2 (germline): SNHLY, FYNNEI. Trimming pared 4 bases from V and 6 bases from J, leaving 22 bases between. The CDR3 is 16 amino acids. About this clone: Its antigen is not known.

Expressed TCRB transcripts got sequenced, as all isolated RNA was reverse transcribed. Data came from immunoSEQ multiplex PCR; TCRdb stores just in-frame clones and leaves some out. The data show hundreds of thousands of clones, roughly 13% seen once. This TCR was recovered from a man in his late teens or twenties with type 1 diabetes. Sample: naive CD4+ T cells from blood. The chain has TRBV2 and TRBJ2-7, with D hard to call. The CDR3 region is CASSASGNQHYGEQYF. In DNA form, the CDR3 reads TGTGCCAGCAGTGCCTCGGGTAACCAACATTATGGCGAGCAGTACTTC.